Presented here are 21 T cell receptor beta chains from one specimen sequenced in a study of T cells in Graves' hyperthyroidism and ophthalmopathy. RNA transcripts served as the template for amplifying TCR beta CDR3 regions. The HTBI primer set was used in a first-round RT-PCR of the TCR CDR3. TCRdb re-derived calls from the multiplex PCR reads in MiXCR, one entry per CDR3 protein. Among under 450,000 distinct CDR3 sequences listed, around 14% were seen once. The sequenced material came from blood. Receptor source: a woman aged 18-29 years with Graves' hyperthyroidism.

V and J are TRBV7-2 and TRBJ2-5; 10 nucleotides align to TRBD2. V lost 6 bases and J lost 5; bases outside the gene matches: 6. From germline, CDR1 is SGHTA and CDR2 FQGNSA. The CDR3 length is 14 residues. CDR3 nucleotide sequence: TGTGCCAGCAGTTCAACTAGCGGGGTTGAGACCCAGTACTTC. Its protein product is CASSSTSGVETQYF. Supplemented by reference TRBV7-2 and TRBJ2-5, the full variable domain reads GAGVSQSPSNKVTEKGKDVELRCDPISGHTALYWYRQSLGQGLEFLIYFQGNSAPDKSGLPSDRFSAERTGGSVSTLTIQRTQQEDSAVYLCASSSTSGVETQYFGPGTRLLVL.

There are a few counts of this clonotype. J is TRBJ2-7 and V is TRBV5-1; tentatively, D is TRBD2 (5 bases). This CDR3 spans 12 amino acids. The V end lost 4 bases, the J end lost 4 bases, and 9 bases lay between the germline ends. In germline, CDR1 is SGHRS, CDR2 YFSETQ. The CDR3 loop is CASSRTAYEQYF. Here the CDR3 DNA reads TGCGCCAGCAGCCGGACTGCTTACGAGCAGTACTTC.

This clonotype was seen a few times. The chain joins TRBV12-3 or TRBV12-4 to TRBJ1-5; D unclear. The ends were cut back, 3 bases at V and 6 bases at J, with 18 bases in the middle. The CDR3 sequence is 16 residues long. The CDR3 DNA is TGTGCCAGCAGTTTGTTACGGGCAAGGTGGAGTCAGCCCCAGCATTTT. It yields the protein CASSLLRARWSQPQHF.

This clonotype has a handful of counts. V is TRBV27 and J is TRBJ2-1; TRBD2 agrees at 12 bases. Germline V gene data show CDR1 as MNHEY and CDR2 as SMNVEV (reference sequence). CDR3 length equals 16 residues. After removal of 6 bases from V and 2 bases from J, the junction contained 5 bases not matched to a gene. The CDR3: CASRELAGGTYNEQFF. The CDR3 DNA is TGTGCCAGCAGGGAACTAGCGGGAGGAACCTACAATGAGCAGTTCTTC.

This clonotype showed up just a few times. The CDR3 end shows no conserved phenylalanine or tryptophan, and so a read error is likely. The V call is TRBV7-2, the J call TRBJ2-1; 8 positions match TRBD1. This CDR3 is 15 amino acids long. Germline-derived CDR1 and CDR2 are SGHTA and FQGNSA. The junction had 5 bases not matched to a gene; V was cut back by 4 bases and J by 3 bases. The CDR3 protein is CASSWSGTGYNEQFS. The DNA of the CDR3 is TGTGCCAGCAGCTGGTCCGGGACAGGCTACAATGAGCAGTTCTCC.

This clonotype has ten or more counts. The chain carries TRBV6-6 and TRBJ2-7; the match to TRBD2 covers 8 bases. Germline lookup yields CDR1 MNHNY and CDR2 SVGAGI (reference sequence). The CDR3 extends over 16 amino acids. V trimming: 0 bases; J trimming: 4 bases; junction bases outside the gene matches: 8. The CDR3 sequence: CASSYSGSGDLYEQYF. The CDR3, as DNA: TGTGCCAGCAGTTACTCGGGTAGCGGGGATCTGTACGAGCAGTACTTC.

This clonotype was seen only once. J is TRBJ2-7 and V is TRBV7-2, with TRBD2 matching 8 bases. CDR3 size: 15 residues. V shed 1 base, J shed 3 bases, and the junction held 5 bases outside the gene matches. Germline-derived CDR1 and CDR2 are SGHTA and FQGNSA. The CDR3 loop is CASSLGLASIYEQYF. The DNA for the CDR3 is TGTGCCAGCAGCTTAGGACTAGCGTCCATCTACGAGCAGTACTTC.

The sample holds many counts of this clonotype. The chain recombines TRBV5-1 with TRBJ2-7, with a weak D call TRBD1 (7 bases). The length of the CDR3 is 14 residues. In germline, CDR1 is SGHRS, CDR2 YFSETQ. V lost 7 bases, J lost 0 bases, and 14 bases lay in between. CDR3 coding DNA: TGCGCCAGCGGAGGGGGCGCGCACTCCTACGAGCAGTACTTC. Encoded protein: CASGGGAHSYEQYF. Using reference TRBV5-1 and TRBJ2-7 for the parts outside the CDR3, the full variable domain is KAGVTQTPRYLIKTRGQQVTLSCSPISGHRSVSWYQQTPGQGLQFLFEYFSETQRNKGNFPGRFSGRQFSNSRSEMNVSTLELGDSALYLCASGGGAHSYEQYFGPGTRLTVT.

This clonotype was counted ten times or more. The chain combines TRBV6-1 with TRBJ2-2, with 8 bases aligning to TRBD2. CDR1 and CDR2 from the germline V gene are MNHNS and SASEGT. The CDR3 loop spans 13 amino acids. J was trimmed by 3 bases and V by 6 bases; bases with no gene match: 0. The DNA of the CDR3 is TGTGCCAGCAGGACTAGCGACACCGGGGAGCTGTTTTTT. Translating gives CASRTSDTGELFF.

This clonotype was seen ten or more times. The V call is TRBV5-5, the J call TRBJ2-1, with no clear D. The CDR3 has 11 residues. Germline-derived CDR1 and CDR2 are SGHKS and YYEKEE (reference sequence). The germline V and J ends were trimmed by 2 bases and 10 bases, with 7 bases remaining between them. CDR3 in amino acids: CASSFAEEQFF. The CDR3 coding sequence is TGTGCCAGCAGCTTCGCGGAGGAGCAGTTCTTC.

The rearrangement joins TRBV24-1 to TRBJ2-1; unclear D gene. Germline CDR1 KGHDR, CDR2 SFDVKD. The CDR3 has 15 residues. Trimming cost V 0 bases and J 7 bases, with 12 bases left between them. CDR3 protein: CATSDLQSGMNEQFF. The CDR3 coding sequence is TGTGCCACCAGTGATTTGCAATCCGGCATGAATGAGCAGTTCTTC.

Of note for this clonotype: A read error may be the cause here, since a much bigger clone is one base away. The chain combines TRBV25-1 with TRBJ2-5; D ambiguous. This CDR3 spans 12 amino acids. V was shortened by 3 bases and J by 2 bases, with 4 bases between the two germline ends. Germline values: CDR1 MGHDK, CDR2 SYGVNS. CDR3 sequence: CASSDRQETQYF. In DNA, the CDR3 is TGTGCCAGCAGTGACCGACAAGAGACCCAGTACTTC.

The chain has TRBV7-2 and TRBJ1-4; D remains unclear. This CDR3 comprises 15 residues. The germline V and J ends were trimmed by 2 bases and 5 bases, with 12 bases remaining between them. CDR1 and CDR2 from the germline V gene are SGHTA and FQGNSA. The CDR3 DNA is TGTGCCAGCAGCTTACAGGCTAGGGAGAATGAAAAACTGTTTTTT. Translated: CASSLQARENEKLFF.

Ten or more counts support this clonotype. CDR3 loop: CASSQPDRAAYEQYF. DNA for the CDR3: TGCGCCAGCAGCCAACCGGACAGGGCGGCCTACGAGCAGTACTTC. The chain is built from TRBV4-1 and TRBJ2-7, with 8 bases that match TRBD1. There are 15 residues in the CDR3. CDR1 and CDR2 (germline): MGHRA, YSYEKL. The ends lost 2 bases at V and 2 bases at J; junction bases unmatched: 5.

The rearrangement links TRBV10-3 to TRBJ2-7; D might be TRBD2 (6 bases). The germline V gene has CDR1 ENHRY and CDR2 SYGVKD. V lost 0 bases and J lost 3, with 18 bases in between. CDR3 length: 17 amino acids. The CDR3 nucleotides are TGTGCCATCAGTGAGTCTGGCCGGGTTAGGGGACTCTACGAGCAGTACTTC. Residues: CAISESGRVRGLYEQYF.

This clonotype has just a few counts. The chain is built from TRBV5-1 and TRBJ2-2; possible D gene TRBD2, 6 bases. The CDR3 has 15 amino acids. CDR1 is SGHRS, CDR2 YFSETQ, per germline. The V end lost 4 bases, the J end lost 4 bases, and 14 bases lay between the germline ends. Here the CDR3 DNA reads TGCGCCAGCAGCCGGGGACTTCTCCCCACCGGGGAGCTGTTTTTT. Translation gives CASSRGLLPTGELFF. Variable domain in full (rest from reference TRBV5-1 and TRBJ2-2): KAGVTQTPRYLIKTRGQQVTLSCSPISGHRSVSWYQQTPGQGLQFLFEYFSETQRNKGNFPGRFSGRQFSNSRSEMNVSTLELGDSALYLCASSRGLLPTGELFFGEGSRLTVL.

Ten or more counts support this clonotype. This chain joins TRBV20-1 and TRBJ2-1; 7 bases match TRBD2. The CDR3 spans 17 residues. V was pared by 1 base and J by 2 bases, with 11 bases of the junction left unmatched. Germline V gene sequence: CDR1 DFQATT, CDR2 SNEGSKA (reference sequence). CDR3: CSARGIPVTSTYNEQFF. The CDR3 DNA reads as TGCAGTGCTAGAGGGATTCCCGTGACTAGCACCTACAATGAGCAGTTCTTC.

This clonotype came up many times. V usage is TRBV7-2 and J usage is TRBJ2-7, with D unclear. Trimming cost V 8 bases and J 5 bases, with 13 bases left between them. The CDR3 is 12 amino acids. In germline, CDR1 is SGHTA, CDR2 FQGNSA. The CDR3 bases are TGTGCCAGCCGCGACGGATGGGACGAGCAGTACTTC. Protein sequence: CASRDGWDEQYF.

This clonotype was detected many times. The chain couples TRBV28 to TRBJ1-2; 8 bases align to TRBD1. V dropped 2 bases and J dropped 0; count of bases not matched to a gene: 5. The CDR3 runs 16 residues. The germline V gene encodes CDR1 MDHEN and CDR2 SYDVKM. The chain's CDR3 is CASSLMAGGPNYGYTF. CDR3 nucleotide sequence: TGTGCCAGCAGTTTAATGGCAGGGGGCCCTAACTATGGCTACACCTTC.

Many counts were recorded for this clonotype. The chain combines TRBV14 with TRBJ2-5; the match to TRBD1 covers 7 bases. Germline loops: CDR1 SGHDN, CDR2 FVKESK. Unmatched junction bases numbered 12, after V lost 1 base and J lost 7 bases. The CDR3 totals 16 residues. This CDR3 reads CASSQAHGQDRVTQYF. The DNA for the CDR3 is TGTGCCAGCAGCCAAGCTCACGGACAGGATCGGGTGACCCAGTACTTC.

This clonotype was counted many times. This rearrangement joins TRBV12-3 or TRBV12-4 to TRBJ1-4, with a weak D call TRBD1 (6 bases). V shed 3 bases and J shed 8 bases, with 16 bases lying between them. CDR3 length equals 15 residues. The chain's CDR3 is CASSFSDRRGEKLFF. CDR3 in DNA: TGTGCCAGCAGTTTCTCCGACAGGAGGGGAGAAAAACTGTTTTTT.